A single sample gave rise to the 27 T cell receptor beta chains below, sequenced in a study of tumor and adjacent non-tumor tissue in lung cancer. Three rounds of nested PCR, following a modified ARM-PCR protocol, produced the TCRbeta library. MiXCR was run by TCRdb on the multiplex PCR reads, yielding one entry per CDR3 protein. The sample has under 95,000 distinct CDR3 sequences, roughly 62% seen once. This sample's RNA came from whole unsorted tissue. The sequenced sample consisted of lung tumor tissue. These receptors came from a man in his 70s with non-small cell lung cancer.

This clonotype came up many times. The CDR3 region is CASRRTGQETQYF. The CDR3 DNA follows: TGTGCCAGCAGGCGGACAGGGCAAGAGACCCAGTACTTC. The gene calls are TRBV12-3 or TRBV12-4 and TRBJ2-5, with 8 bases that match TRBD1. V trimming: 6 bases; J trimming: 2 bases; junction bases outside the gene matches: 2. The CDR3 totals 13 residues.

The genes are TRBV6-5 and TRBJ2-5, with a possible D match to TRBD1 (6 bases). V was cut by 5 bases and J by 4 bases, with 17 bases left in between. This CDR3 contains 15 residues. Looked up from germline, CDR1 is MNHEY and CDR2 is SVGAGI. DNA for the CDR3: TGTGCCAGCAGTCTGCAAGGACAGTCCCGAGAGACCCAGTACTTC. As protein: CASSLQGQSRETQYF.

The table lists this clonotype with many counts. The V and J genes are TRBV4-1 and TRBJ2-5; D uncertain. Trimming took 0 bases from V and 6 from J, leaving 8 bases between them. Germline V gene sequence: CDR1 MGHRA, CDR2 YSYEKL. The CDR3 is made up of 13 amino acids. As DNA, the CDR3 is TGCGCCAGCAGCCAAGATGGGCTGAAGACCCAGTACTTC. Protein product: CASSQDGLKTQYF.

V and J are TRBV20-1 and TRBJ2-7; D is possibly TRBD2 (6 bases). In germline, CDR1 is DFQATT, CDR2 SNEGSKA (reference sequence). The CDR3 is made up of 12 amino acids. CDR3 coding DNA: TGCAATACTAGGGAGGACGACTACGAGCAGTACTTC. Translated, it gives CNTREDDYEQYF.

Regarding this clonotype: A junction boundary mismatches the germline segment, possibly from a read error. V and J are TRBV5-1 and TRBJ2-6; D might be TRBD1 (6 bases). Germline assignment: CDR1 SGHRS and CDR2 YFSETQ. The CDR3 contains 15 residues. The CDR3 loop is CASSFRGSGASVLTF. DNA for the CDR3: TGCGCCAGCAGCTTCAGGGGTTCTGGGGCCAGCGTCCTGACTTTC.

A remark on this clonotype: Given a much more abundant clone one base away, this may be a read error. The J gene is TRBJ1-1, the V gene TRBV12-3 or TRBV12-4; D gene ambiguous. V shed 7 bases and J shed 4 bases, with 10 bases lying between them. This CDR3 is 12 amino acids long. The CDR3 bases are TGTGCCAGCACCTTGTGGGGCACTGAAGCTTTCTTT. This sequence encodes CASTLWGTEAFF.

This clonotype turned up a few times. Because it lacks the conserved phenylalanine or tryptophan at the end, this CDR3 is likely a read error. This rearrangement joins TRBV5-4 to TRBJ2-5; 9 nucleotides align to TRBD2. This CDR3 has 15 residues. Germline-derived CDR1 and CDR2 are SGHNT and YYREEE (reference sequence). The CDR3, as DNA: TGTGCCAGCAGCCTTAGCGGGGGCCTTGGGGAGATCCAGTACTAC. Translating it yields CASSLSGGLGEIQYY.

Ten or more counts support this clonotype. The chain combines TRBV6-2 or TRBV6-3 with TRBJ2-7; D might be TRBD1 (6 bases). Trimming pared 5 bases from V and 2 bases from J, leaving 16 bases between. CDR1 MNHEY and CDR2 SVGEGT come from the germline V gene. This CDR3 comprises 15 residues. CDR3 coding DNA: TGTGCCAGCAGTGACCCGACAGGTAGCCCCTACGAGCAGTACTTC. Translated, it gives CASSDPTGSPYEQYF.

As for this clonotype: At one boundary the junction diverges from the germline segment, which might be a read error. The chain joins TRBV2 to TRBJ2-3; D is possibly TRBD2 (6 bases). Germline CDR1 SNHLY, CDR2 FYNNEI. The CDR3 covers 14 residues. The CDR3 sequence is CVSSRELHQDTQYF. As DNA, the CDR3 is TGTGTCAGCAGTCGGGAGCTACACCAGGATACGCAGTATTTT.

In this sample, this clonotype turned up a few times. The chain employs TRBV30 and TRBJ2-3, with TRBD2 matching 10 bases. The CDR3 covers 15 residues. Germline V gene data show CDR1 as GTSNPN and CDR2 as SVGIG (reference sequence). V lost 2 bases to trimming and J lost 3 bases; unmatched junction nucleotides: 5. CDR3 in amino acids: CAWSWLAGATDTQYF. CDR3 DNA: TGTGCCTGGAGTTGGCTAGCGGGAGCGACAGATACGCAGTATTTT. Full variable domain (missing parts from reference TRBV30 and TRBJ2-3): SQTIHQWPATLVQPVGSPLSLECTVEGTSNPNLYWYRQAAGRGLQLLFYSVGIGQISSEVPQNLSASRPQDRQFILSSKKLLLSDSGFYLCAWSWLAGATDTQYFGPGTRLTVL.

In the case of this clonotype: One end of the junction is discordant with germline, which a read error may explain. The J gene is TRBJ2-5, the V gene TRBV11-2; D gene unclear. There are 13 residues in the CDR3. CDR1 SGHAT and CDR2 FQNNGV come from the germline V gene. The CDR3 nucleotides read TGTGCCAGTAGCTTATCTGGCTGGGAGACCCAGTACTTC. Encoded protein: CASSLSGWETQYF.

For this clonotype: An end of the junction does not agree with germline; a read error may underlie this. J is TRBJ2-7 and V is TRBV6-6; 7 bases agree with TRBD1. The CDR3 is 14 amino acids. Germline CDR1 and CDR2: MNHNY and SVGAGI (reference sequence). In DNA, the CDR3 is TGTGCCAACAGGACGGAAGGGACAGCCTACGAGCAATACTTC. This sequence encodes CANRTEGTAYEQYF.

Details on this clonotype: An end of the junction does not agree with germline; a read error may underlie this. The V gene is TRBV11-2, the J gene TRBJ2-6; either TRBD1 or TRBD2 may fit D (7 bases each). The CDR3 has 19 amino acids. Germline CDR1 and CDR2: SGHAT and FQNNGV. CDR3 protein: CASSSPGGRGGSGANVQTF. Here the CDR3 DNA reads TGTGCCAGCAGTTCCCCGGGGGGAAGAGGGGGCTCCGGGGCCAACGTCCAGACTTTC.

The genes are TRBV18 and TRBJ2-7; D could derive from TRBD1 or TRBD2 (6 bases each). The germline V gene encodes CDR1 KGHSH and CDR2 LQKENI. This CDR3 is built from 14 residues. Trimming took 3 bases from V and 0 from J, leaving 9 bases between them. The CDR3 DNA follows: TGTGCCAGCTCACCGCGGGACATCTCCTACGAGCAGTACTTC. Translated, it gives CASSPRDISYEQYF.

This clonotype was seen a handful of times. A much bigger clone sits one base away, suggesting this may be a read error. The gene calls are TRBV29-1 and TRBJ2-7; 8 bases fit TRBD2. The J segment lost 6 bases and the V segment lost 4 bases, leaving 8 bases of the junction unmatched. The CDR3 totals 13 residues. Germline CDR1 SQVTM, CDR2 ANQGSEA. DNA for the CDR3: TGCAGCGTTGGGGAGACTAGCGTGAGCGAGCAGTACTTC. Protein sequence: CSVGETSVSEQYF.

About this clonotype itself: A junction end diverges from the germline sequence, so it may reflect a read error. The V gene is TRBV11-2, the J gene TRBJ2-7; 7 nucleotides line up with TRBD1. This CDR3 region has 14 residues. Per the germline V gene, CDR1 is SGHAT and CDR2 is FQNNGV. The CDR3 loop reads CASNLDYRGGKQYF. The CDR3 DNA reads TGTGCCAGCAACTTAGACTACAGGGGCGGCAAGCAGTACTTC.

As for this clonotype: A much bigger clone sits one base away, suggesting this may be a read error. This chain uses TRBV7-8 with TRBJ2-7; D might be TRBD1 (6 bases). With 1 base removed from V and 8 bases from J, the gap between germline ends came to 15 bases. Germline V gene sequence: CDR1 SGHVS, CDR2 FQNEAQ. The CDR3 extends over 14 amino acids. CDR3 in amino acids: CASSLVTGLGKQYF. Here the CDR3 DNA reads TGTGCCAGCAGCTTAGTAACAGGGTTAGGCAAGCAGTACTTC.

About this clonotype: Since the CDR3 does not end with the conserved phenylalanine or tryptophan, this likely comes from a read error. This chain connects TRBV11-2 to TRBJ2-3; possible D gene TRBD2, 5 bases. Germline V gene data show CDR1 as SGHAT and CDR2 as FQNNGV. The CDR3 is 15 residues long. The V and J ends lost 6 bases and 3 bases respectively, with 16 bases between them. CDR3 in amino acids: CASRTKGRSTDTQYL. CDR3 bases: TGTGCCAGCAGGACTAAGGGTAGAAGTACAGATACGCAGTATCTT.

This clonotype was recorded a few times. At one of its ends the junction is not consistent with the germline gene, which may arise from a read error. The J gene is TRBJ1-2, the V gene TRBV29-1; D unclear. This CDR3 spans 15 amino acids. Germline V lookup: CDR1 SQVTM, CDR2 ANQGSEA. This chain's CDR3 is CSVEDPVRKSGGYTF. CDR3 coding DNA: TGCAGCGTGGAAGATCCTGTAAGGAAATCGGGAGGCTACACCTTC.

To note about this clonotype: A read error may produce the germline difference seen at one junction end. The chain has TRBV6-5 and TRBJ1-6, with D perhaps TRBD1 (5 bases). This CDR3 contains 14 residues. Germline-derived CDR1 and CDR2 are MNHEY and SVGAGI. CDR3: CASRPGTPGPPLHF. The CDR3 coding sequence is TGTGCCAGCAGGCCCGGGACGCCGGGGCCACCCCTACACTTT.

This chain links TRBV29-1 with TRBJ2-7; D assignment may be TRBD1 or TRBD2 (7 bases each). Germline loops: CDR1 SQVTM, CDR2 ANQGSEA. The V end lost 8 bases, the J end lost 4 bases, and 18 bases lay between the germline ends. The CDR3 runs 13 residues. CDR3 protein: CSIRGGSAYEQYF. CDR3 DNA sequence: TGCAGCATCAGGGGGGGTTCTGCATACGAGCAGTACTTC.

This clonotype appeared a single time. Relative to the germline gene, one junction end is altered; a read error may explain this. The CDR3 region is CASSLVSARSCNEQFF. Written as DNA, the CDR3 is TGTGCCAGCAGCTTAGTTAGCGCCCGCTCCTGCAATGAGCAGTTCTTC. This chain uses TRBV11-1 with TRBJ2-1, with D possibly matching TRBD2 (5 bases). Germline assignment: CDR1 SGHAT and CDR2 FQDESV (reference sequence). There are 16 residues in the CDR3. Using reference TRBV11-1 and TRBJ2-1 for the parts outside the CDR3, the full variable domain is EAEVAQSPRYKITEKSQAVAFWCDPISGHATLYWYRQILGQGPELLVQFQDESVVDDSQLPKDRFSAERLKGVDSTLKIQPAELGDSAMYLCASSLVSARSCNEQFFGPGTRLTVL.

The chain recombines TRBV6-2 or TRBV6-3 with TRBJ2-2; 8 nucleotides agree with TRBD2. Germline V CDR1 and CDR2: MNHEY, SVGEGT. V trimming: 6 bases; J trimming: 2 bases; junction bases outside the gene matches: 8. This CDR3 is 16 amino acids long. In nucleotides, the CDR3 is TGTGCCAGCAGATTCGTCGGGAGGGTCAACACCGGGGAGCTGTTTTTT. This sequence encodes CASRFVGRVNTGELFF.

Note on this clonotype: Compared with germline, one end of the junction differs, possibly owing to a read error. The chain is built from TRBV11-3 and TRBJ1-1; no definite D call. The CDR3 spans 16 residues. The germline V gene has CDR1 SGHNT and CDR2 YENEEA. CDR3: CACSRSGIDMSTEAFF. The CDR3 nucleotides read TGTGCCTGCAGCCGTAGCGGGATAGATATGAGCACTGAAGCTTTCTTT.

This clonotype has a count of ten or more. V and J are TRBV6-2 or TRBV6-3 and TRBJ2-1, with 8 positions matching TRBD1. The CDR3 is 16 amino acids. The germline gives CDR1 MNHEY, CDR2 SVGEGT. V shed 2 bases, J shed 1 base, and the junction held 4 bases outside the gene matches. The chain's CDR3 is CASSYERTGSYNEQFF. The CDR3 region has the DNA TGTGCCAGCAGTTACGAGAGGACAGGGTCCTACAATGAGCAGTTCTTC.

This clonotype has only a few counts. Possible read error: a much larger clone is one base away. The CDR3: CASSMMDRSETQYF. CDR3 DNA sequence: TGTGCCAGCAGTATGATGGACCGCTCTGAGACCCAGTACTTC. The chain joins TRBV12-3 or TRBV12-4 to TRBJ2-5; D gene uncertain. The V gene lost 5 bases and the J gene lost 5 bases, with 15 bases spanning the gap. The CDR3 is 14 amino acids.

In its sample, this clonotype was seen many times. This sequence joins TRBV4-2 and TRBJ1-2; D perhaps matches TRBD1 (6 bases). The V gene's germline CDR1 is LGHNA and CDR2 YNFKEQ. The CDR3 extends over 15 amino acids. Trimming stripped 0 bases from V and 7 bases from J, with 15 bases between. CDR3 loop: CASSQEVSGGGGYTF. The CDR3 DNA is TGTGCCAGCAGCCAAGAGGTTTCTGGGGGCGGTGGCTACACCTTC.